These 5 T cell receptor beta chains were sequenced from one sample in a study of CD8+CD57+ T cells in acquired aplastic anemia. An expansion of CD8+CD57+ cells by flow cytometry had been shown in patients chosen for sequencing. TCR beta VDJ combinations and CDR3 sequences were profiled from genomic DNA. A single record per CDR3 protein comes from TCRdb applying MiXCR to the reads. The sample lists some 180,000 distinct CDR3 sequences; around 50% were seen once. Sequenced sample: sorted CD4+, CD8+, or CD8+CD57+ T cells (not recorded which) from PBMCs. Receptor source: a human donor with aplastic anemia.

This clonotype was counted many times. This chain uses TRBV20-1 with TRBJ1-2; a weak D match, TRBD1 (6 bases). This CDR3 is 12 amino acids long. Germline V gives CDR1 DFQATT, CDR2 SNEGSKA (reference sequence). V was cut by 0 bases and J by 7 bases, with 9 bases left in between. The CDR3 nucleotides read TGCAGTGCTAGAGACAGAGGGGGTGGCTACACCTTC. Encoded protein: CSARDRGGGYTF.

On this clonotype itself: This may arise from a read error, as a much more abundant clone is one base away. Here the CDR3 DNA reads TGTGCCAGCAGCCTCGGACAGGGAGGAAGTGAAAAACTGTTTTTT. It specifies CASSLGQGGSEKLFF. The chain is built from TRBV7-9 and TRBJ1-4; 8 bases fit TRBD1. This CDR3 region has 15 residues. Germline V gene lookup returns CDR1 SEHNR and CDR2 FQNEAQ (reference sequence). With 5 bases clipped from V and 7 bases from J, the junction kept 9 bases outside the gene matches.

This clonotype was seen just once. The chain is built from TRBV7-6 and TRBJ2-1; perhaps TRBD2 as D (6 bases). Trimming pared 3 bases from V and 0 bases from J, leaving 9 bases between. The CDR3 has 15 amino acids. Germline CDR1 and CDR2: SGHVS and FNYEAQ. CDR3 nucleotide sequence: TGTGCCAGCAGCTTCGGGGGTACCTCCTACAATGAGCAGTTCTTC. This sequence encodes CASSFGGTSYNEQFF.

As regards this clonotype: A clone one base away is much larger, so this may be a read error. The chain recombines TRBV11-3 with TRBJ1-2; D gene unclear. Germline lookup yields CDR1 SGHNT and CDR2 YENEEA. This CDR3 has 10 amino acids. Written as DNA, the CDR3 is TGTGCCGGCAGCCTCCCTGGTGACACCTTC. This translates into CAGSLPGDTF.

There are a few counts of this clonotype. The chain employs TRBV3-1 and TRBJ1-2; D remains ambiguous. Germline CDR1 LGHDT, CDR2 YNNKEL (reference sequence). V was shortened by 5 bases and J by 8 bases, with 21 bases between the two germline ends. This CDR3 is built from 15 residues. Here the CDR3 DNA reads TGTGCCAGCAGCGCCCGACCTGCTTCCATCTACGGCTACACCTTC. It is translated as CASSARPASIYGYTF.